The next 7 T cell receptor beta chains were all read from a single sample in a study of cytomegalovirus exposure and HLA in healthy donors. Libraries were prepared by immunoSEQ multiplex PCR; TCRdb keeps only in-frame clonotypes and omits some of them. The data contain 150,000 to 180,000 clones, just over 85% of them seen just once; the ten biggest clones take up approximately 2.2%. The sample taken for sequencing was PBMCs. The receptors shown here come from a human donor in good health.

The chain links TRBV5-1 to TRBJ2-2; D is uncertain. V was trimmed by 4 bases and J by 8 bases, leaving 9 bases between them. CDR3 length: 12 amino acids. From germline, CDR1 is SGHRS and CDR2 YFSETQ. The CDR3 reads CASSPDWGELFF. Written as DNA, the CDR3 is TGCGCCAGCAGCCCAGACTGGGGGGAGCTGTTTTTT.

V and J are TRBV5-1 and TRBJ2-1; D is uncertain. This CDR3 region has 15 residues. The germline V gene encodes CDR1 SGHRS and CDR2 YFSETQ. V lost 5 bases and J 6 bases, leaving 18 bases between the germline ends. CDR3 nucleotide sequence: TGCGCCAGCAGTTACACAAATAACCCCTCCAATGAGCAGTTCTTC. It specifies CASSYTNNPSNEQFF.

The chain is built from TRBV19 and TRBJ2-5; D gene unclear. V lost 7 bases, J lost 5 bases, and 8 bases lay in between. This CDR3 comprises 11 residues. Germline CDR1 and CDR2: LNHDA and SQIVND (reference sequence). The CDR3: CASTGGETQYF. CDR3 bases: TGTGCCAGTACGGGTGGCGAGACCCAGTACTTC.

This rearrangement joins TRBV5-5 to TRBJ1-2, with 8 positions matching TRBD1. The length of the CDR3 is 17 residues. CDR1 is SGHKS, CDR2 YYEKEE, per germline (reference sequence). Trimming took 3 bases from V and 1 from J; bases not matched to a gene: 11. CDR3 in DNA: TGTGCCAGCAGCTACCGGGGGGCAGGGGGCAATAACTATGGCTACACCTTC. Encoded protein: CASSYRGAGGNNYGYTF.

The chain combines TRBV5-4 with TRBJ1-1; 8 bases map to TRBD1. Germline assignment: CDR1 SGHNT and CDR2 YYREEE (reference sequence). Losses at the gene ends were 4 bases for V and 3 bases for J; bases not matched to a gene: 11. The CDR3 has 16 residues. CDR3 DNA: TGTGCCAGCAGCACCAGGGGGCTAACGTCGGACACTGAAGCTTTCTTT. Protein sequence: CASSTRGLTSDTEAFF.

The rearrangement links TRBV7-9 to TRBJ1-6, with 8 bases matching TRBD1. CDR1 and CDR2 from the germline V gene are SEHNR and FQNEAQ (reference sequence). Trimming at V came to 5 bases and at J to 12 bases, leaving 9 bases not matched to a gene. The CDR3 totals 14 residues. CDR3 sequence reads: CASSLDRGIRPLHF. The CDR3 nucleotides are TGTGCCAGCAGCCTCGACAGGGGTATTCGACCCCTCCACTTT.

This rearrangement joins TRBV27 to TRBJ2-7, with a weak D call TRBD2 (5 bases). V was pared by 8 bases and J by 7 bases, with 18 bases between. CDR3 length equals 13 residues. Germline V gene lookup returns CDR1 MNHEY and CDR2 SMNVEV (reference sequence). The CDR3 coding sequence is TGTGCCAGCGGCGACGGGGATATGGGGGAGCAGTACTTC. This translates into CASGDGDMGEQYF.